This T cell receptor (beta chain) is drawn from a study of blood T cell repertoires in COVID-19. Turning to the study itself: Researchers got acute and convalescent COVID-19 samples from the United States, Italy and Spain.

After removal of 4 bases from V and 4 bases from J, the junction contained 7 bases not matched to a gene. CDR1 SGHRS and CDR2 YFSETQ come from the germline V gene. The CDR3 loop spans 15 amino acids. TCRdb keeps only in-frame clones here, not all; method: immunoSEQ multiplex PCR. The repertoire holds over 200,000 clones, with around 81% as singletons. The sequenced material came from peripheral blood. This TCR was sampled from a man between 45 and 60 years old with active or convalescent COVID-19. This sequence joins TRBV5-1 and TRBJ1-3, with TRBD1 matching over 8 bases. Here the CDR3 reads CASSPDRGGGNTIYF. As DNA, the CDR3 is TGCGCCAGCAGCCCCGACAGGGGTGGGGGAAACACCATATATTTT. Supplemented by reference TRBV5-1 and TRBJ1-3, the full variable domain reads KAGVTQTPRYLIKTRGQQVTLSCSPISGHRSVSWYQQTPGQGLQFLFEYFSETQRNKGNFPGRFSGRQFSNSRSEMNVSTLELGDSALYLCASSPDRGGGNTIYFGEGSWLTVV.